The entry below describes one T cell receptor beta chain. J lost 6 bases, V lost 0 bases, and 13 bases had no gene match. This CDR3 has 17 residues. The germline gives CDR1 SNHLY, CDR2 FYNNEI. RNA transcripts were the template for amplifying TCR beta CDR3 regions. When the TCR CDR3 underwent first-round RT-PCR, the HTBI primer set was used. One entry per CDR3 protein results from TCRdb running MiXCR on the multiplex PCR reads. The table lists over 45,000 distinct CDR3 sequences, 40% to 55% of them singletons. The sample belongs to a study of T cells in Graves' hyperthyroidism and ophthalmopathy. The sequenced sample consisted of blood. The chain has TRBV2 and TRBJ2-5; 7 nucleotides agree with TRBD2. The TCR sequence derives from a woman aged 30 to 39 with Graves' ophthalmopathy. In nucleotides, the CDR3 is TGTGCCAGCAGTGAAGCGCATCATTCGGGACTATTTCAGACCCAGTACTTC. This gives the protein CASSEAHHSGLFQTQYF.